This T cell receptor (beta chain) derives from a study of T cells in Graves' hyperthyroidism and ophthalmopathy. The CDR3 covers 12 residues. V lost 5 bases to trimming and J lost 3 bases, with 6 bases between them. Germline-derived CDR1 and CDR2 are SGHAT and FQNNGV. The TCR beta CDR3 regions underwent amplification using RNA transcripts as the source. HTBI primers were the set used in a first-round RT-PCR of the TCR CDR3. TCRdb independently ran MiXCR on the multiplex PCR reads; one entry per CDR3 protein. The table lists over 400,000 distinct CDR3 sequences, approximately 23% of them singletons. The chain carries TRBV11-2 and TRBJ2-3; the D is unclear. Source material: blood. The receptor was isolated from a woman aged 70-85 years with Graves' ophthalmopathy. The CDR3 DNA reads as TGTGCCAGCAGCACCCCGACAGATACGCAGTATTTT. Protein product: CASSTPTDTQYF. Full variable domain (rest looked up from reference TRBV11-2 and TRBJ2-3): EAGVAQSPRYKIIEKRQSVAFWCNPISGHATLYWYQQILGQGPKLLIQFQNNGVVDDSQLPKDRFSAERLKGVDSTLKIQPAKLEDSAVYLCASSTPTDTQYFGPGTRLTVL.